This T cell receptor (beta chain) was sequenced during a study of blood T cell repertoires in COVID-19 (dated by TCRdb to between 2020 and 2021). Context from the whole study: Samples from collaborators originated in the United States, Italy and Spain and spanned both the acute and convalescent phases of COVID-19. The prospective study material was composed of cDNA or gDNA derived from T cells, B-cell-depleted T cells, or PBMCs. Subjects who had been exposed to COVID-19, were actively infected with it, or had recovered from it provided the deeply sampled blood TCRbeta repertoires that made up the dataset. The repertoires were made available in a free public database intended to serve as a resource for research on the immune response to SARS-CoV-2. Samples were obtained from the ongoing ImmuneRACE study (first 160 participants) and from 1,254 subjects provided by 6 global collaborators. The sample metadata nearly always contained a de-identified subject ID, COVID-19 status, age in years and sex. Where available, HLA class I and class II types were obtained from metadata supplied by the sample provider rather than from assay-based typing. Broader findings and caveats from the paper: How much clinical and demographic metadata was included differed by source and by participant, and the metadata was provided uncurated.

The immunoSEQ Assay, a bias-controlled multiplex PCR, was used to amplify TCRbeta CDR3 regions from genomic DNA. For the original study's pipeline: The number of nucleated cells in each sample was estimated from the amplification of reference gene primers within the assay. To quantify the absolute abundance of each unique TCRbeta CDR3 rearrangement, sequence reads were collapsed and filtered. Productive Simpson clonality was computed per sample as the square root of Simpson's diversity index over productive rearrangements. TCRdb limited this immuneACCESS table to in-frame rearrangements with V and J called. A share of clones is missing; checked studies link under half to unresolved V genes, and the rest is unexplained. D and trimming come from the DNA, and the V and J calls and clone size come from that table. A total of 200,000 to 250,000 clones appear in this sample, more than 75% of them only once. Together, the top ten hold just under 1% of the sample.

Note on this clone: It lacks a known antigen. There are no base qualities to consult, and no much larger clone falls within one base.

V is cut back by 4 bases and J by 1 base, with 3 bases in the junction unmatched. The CDR3, cysteine through phenylalanine, is 14 amino acids long. Of the read, only the CDR3 DNA is kept; its 42 bases are in frame from base 1. CDR1 is given as SGHTA and CDR2 as FQGTGA, both from the germline V gene. Collaborating institutions collected whole blood in K2EDTA tubes following their own protocols. For TCRbeta analysis, collaborators shipped samples as frozen whole blood, isolated PBMCs, or DNA extracted from either of those sample types. Specimen: peripheral blood. This clonotype originated in a man in his forties or fifties with acute or convalescent COVID-19. The chain couples TRBV7-3 to TRBJ1-1; the central 7 bases match TRBD1. The CDR3 amino acid sequence is: CASSSSGGNTEAFF. The nucleotides are TGTGCCAGCAGCTCTTCAGGGGGGAACACTGAAGCTTTCTTT.